This TCR beta chain emerged from a study of shared clonotypes between healthy human individuals. Whole-study context: CD8 memory received one plate per donor, CD8 naive two, CD4 memory three and CD4 naive three.

The CDR3 runs 13 residues. CDR1 and CDR2 from the germline V gene are LNHDA and SQIVND (reference sequence). V shed 3 bases and J shed 2 bases, with 5 bases lying between them. Study-wide points: Memory subsets generally showed smaller estimated richness than naive subsets did.

Clones were read by immunoSEQ multiplex PCR, and TCRdb kept only the in-frame ones, dropping some. This table has some 1.5 million clones, approximately 96% appearing once. As concerns this clone: Antigen unknown.

The sample comprised naive CD4+ T cells sorted from blood. Subset denoted: CD45RA+ positively selected. This sequence joins TRBV19 and TRBJ2-1; no definite D call. The sequence was collected from a man aged 30 to 45 in good health. Here the CDR3 reads CASSIYPYNEQFF. The CDR3 nucleotides are TGTGCCAGTAGTATCTACCCCTACAATGAGCAGTTCTTC.